Below are 21 T cell receptor beta chains sequenced from a single sample in a study of cytomegalovirus exposure and HLA in healthy donors. A multiplex PCR was run with 60 Vbeta primers and 13 Jbeta primers. Sequencing was performed with immunoSEQ multiplex PCR; in TCRdb, only in-frame clones are kept and a portion is missing. The data show tens of thousands of clones, roughly 74% seen once. The sample comprised PBMCs. These receptors all stem from a woman aged 25 to 39 in good health and CMV-seropositive.

The rearrangement uses TRBV11-2 and TRBJ1-2; D remains ambiguous. The CDR3 totals 13 residues. Germline assignment: CDR1 SGHAT and CDR2 FQNNGV. With 1 base removed from V and 4 bases from J, the gap between germline ends came to 7 bases. For the CDR3, the DNA is TGTGCCAGCAGCTTAGGCGGCGGCTATGGCTACACCTTC. Protein: CASSLGGGYGYTF.

This chain joins TRBV5-6 and TRBJ2-3; no reliable D call. This CDR3 contains 13 residues. Germline loops: CDR1 SGHDT, CDR2 YYEEEE. The V gene lost 2 bases and the J gene lost 1 base, with 5 bases spanning the gap. The CDR3 DNA sequence: TGTGCCAGCAGCTTAGAGGGCACAGATACGCAGTATTTT. It codes for CASSLEGTDTQYF.

The J gene is TRBJ1-2, the V gene TRBV30; no clear D. Per germline, CDR1 GTSNPN and CDR2 SVGIG (reference sequence). The CDR3 covers 12 residues. Between the trimmed V and J ends, which lost 5 bases and 2 bases, there was a span of 9 bases. The CDR3 coding sequence is TGTGCCTGGGGGAGGTGGAACTATGGCTACACCTTC. This sequence encodes CAWGRWNYGYTF.

This clone was observed a single time. The chain links TRBV29-1 to TRBJ2-7, with 11 positions matching TRBD1. CDR3 length: 15 residues. V shed 8 bases and J 1 base; nucleotides not matched to a gene: 10. The germline CDR1 and CDR2 sequences are SQVTM and ANQGSEA. The CDR3 nucleotides read TGCAGCCTACAAGAGGGGACAGGGGGTTCCTACGAGCAGTACTTC. This gives the protein CSLQEGTGGSYEQYF.

V is TRBV10-3 and J is TRBJ1-2, with TRBD1 as a possible D gene (5 bases). Germline CDR1 and CDR2: ENHRY and SYGVKD. The germline V and J ends were trimmed by 8 bases and 4 bases, with 14 bases remaining between them. The CDR3 runs 13 residues. CDR3 bases: TGTGCCATCGGCACAGACAGCACCTATGGCTACACCTTC. This codes for CAIGTDSTYGYTF.

The genes are TRBV12-5 and TRBJ2-3; the D gene is possibly TRBD2 (6 bases). Trimming pared 6 bases from V and 8 bases from J, leaving 12 bases between. Germline loops: CDR1 LGHNT, CDR2 FRNRAP. This CDR3 is 12 amino acids long. DNA for the CDR3: TGTGCTAGTGGGTTCCAGGAGGGTACGCAGTATTTT. Encoded protein: CASGFQEGTQYF.

The gene calls are TRBV7-2 and TRBJ1-1; D perhaps matches TRBD1 (5 bases). This CDR3 is 13 amino acids long. The V gene's germline CDR1 is SGHTA and CDR2 FQGNSA. Trimming removed 7 bases from V and 5 bases from J, with 14 bases in between. In DNA, the CDR3 is TGTGCCAGCAACCTTTTGGGGGGAACTGAAGCTTTCTTT. Translation: CASNLLGGTEAFF.

The genes are TRBV7-2 and TRBJ2-5; 7 nucleotides align to TRBD1. This CDR3 spans 14 amino acids. Looked up from germline, CDR1 is SGHTA and CDR2 is FQGNSA. Trimming removed 5 bases from V and 5 bases from J; junction bases left unmatched: 8. CDR3 protein: CASSQDRARETQYF. The CDR3 nucleotides are TGTGCCAGCAGCCAAGACAGGGCGAGGGAGACCCAGTACTTC.

The chain recombines TRBV19 with TRBJ2-5; 8 bases fit TRBD2. With V trimmed by 5 bases and J by 4 bases, 6 bases remained unmatched. The V gene's germline CDR1 is LNHDA and CDR2 SQIVND (reference sequence). The CDR3 is 14 amino acids. This CDR3 reads CASSLRLARETQYF. The CDR3, as DNA: TGTGCCAGTAGTTTAAGACTAGCGAGAGAGACCCAGTACTTC.

The V and J genes are TRBV5-6 and TRBJ2-5; possibly TRBD1 for D (6 bases). V lost 0 bases to trimming and J lost 2 bases, with 11 bases between them. The CDR3 length is 15 residues. Germline V gene sequence: CDR1 SGHDT, CDR2 YYEEEE. This CDR3 is CASSLALGAQETQYF. The CDR3 bases are TGTGCCAGCAGCTTGGCCCTGGGGGCTCAAGAGACCCAGTACTTC.

V and J are TRBV29-1 and TRBJ2-1, with D possibly TRBD2 on 7 matching bases. This CDR3 region has 13 residues. The V gene lost 7 bases and the J gene lost 6 bases, with 16 bases spanning the gap. The germline V gene encodes CDR1 SQVTM and CDR2 ANQGSEA. CDR3 loop: CSAPGEGTNEQFF. The CDR3, as DNA: TGCAGCGCTCCAGGGGAGGGGACCAATGAGCAGTTCTTC.

This chain joins TRBV2 and TRBJ2-3; 7 nucleotides agree with TRBD2. The J segment lost 8 bases and the V segment lost 6 bases, leaving 2 bases of the junction unmatched. CDR1 and CDR2 from the germline V gene are SNHLY and FYNNEI. This CDR3 spans 11 amino acids. The CDR3 DNA reads as TGTGCCAGCAGGGGGAGGGGTACGCAGTATTTT. The encoded protein is CASRGRGTQYF.

This clone was seen only a few times. This CDR3 is CASSPPGQGRLFF. CDR3 bases: TGTGCCAGCAGTCCTCCGGGACAGGGTAGACTGTTTTTT. The gene calls are TRBV28 and TRBJ1-4; TRBD1 matches 9 bases. This CDR3 contains 13 residues. V lost 5 bases to trimming and J lost 13 bases; unmatched junction nucleotides: 8. Germline V lookup: CDR1 MDHEN, CDR2 SYDVKM.

CDR3 DNA: TGTGCCAGCAGTCTAGCAGGGGGAACTGAAGCTTTCTTT. As protein: CASSLAGGTEAFF. The chain joins TRBV27 to TRBJ1-1, with 7 bases fitting TRBD1. Germline V lookup: CDR1 MNHEY, CDR2 SMNVEV (reference sequence). Trimming at V came to 5 bases and at J to 5 bases, leaving 5 bases not matched to a gene. The CDR3 consists of 13 residues.

This chain uses TRBV6-6 with TRBJ1-5, with a tentative D call TRBD1 (5 bases). The CDR3 is made up of 16 amino acids. Trimming removed 2 bases at V and 0 bases at J, with 11 bases between. Germline values: CDR1 MNHNY, CDR2 SVGAGI (reference sequence). The CDR3 DNA follows: TGTGCCAGCAGTTACAGACAGATCAATAGCAATCAGCCCCAGCATTTT. Amino acid sequence: CASSYRQINSNQPQHF.

The rearrangement links TRBV6-1 to TRBJ1-1; no definite D call. This CDR3 has 12 amino acids. Germline CDR1 reads MNHNS; CDR2 reads SASEGT. V was shortened by 6 bases and J by 1 base, with 6 bases between the two germline ends. The CDR3 nucleotides are TGTGCCAGCAGCTTCGGGAACACTGAAGCTTTCTTT. Amino acids: CASSFGNTEAFF.

The chain combines TRBV7-2 with TRBJ1-1; the D is unclear. The CDR3 consists of 12 residues. Trimming cost V 5 bases and J 10 bases, with 14 bases left between them. Germline-derived CDR1 and CDR2 are SGHTA and FQGNSA. The chain's CDR3 is CASSKAAGVAFF. CDR3 nucleotide sequence: TGTGCCAGCAGCAAGGCGGCGGGAGTAGCTTTCTTT.

The V call is TRBV10-3, the J call TRBJ1-1; D gene uncertain. The CDR3 is 14 amino acids. V shed 2 bases and J shed 2 bases, with 9 bases lying between them. Germline lookup yields CDR1 ENHRY and CDR2 SYGVKD. In DNA form, the CDR3 reads TGTGCCATCAGTGAGAGAGGGTCTAACACTGAAGCTTTCTTT. Its translation: CAISERGSNTEAFF.

The sample holds one count of this clone. The chain combines TRBV7-9 with TRBJ2-1; tentatively, D is TRBD1 (6 bases). V was shortened by 7 bases and J by 5 bases, with 15 bases between the two germline ends. The length of the CDR3 is 14 residues. The germline gives CDR1 SEHNR, CDR2 FQNEAQ (reference sequence). The DNA for the CDR3 is TGTGCCAGCATTTCAGACAGGATTGACAATGAGCAGTTCTTC. Translation: CASISDRIDNEQFF.

The V gene is TRBV4-2, the J gene TRBJ2-7; 8 bases are shared with TRBD2. This CDR3 is built from 15 residues. Germline CDR1 LGHNA, CDR2 YNFKEQ. J was trimmed by 0 bases and V by 5 bases; bases with no gene match: 6. CDR3 residues: CASSRAGVSSYEQYF. The CDR3 bases are TGTGCCAGCAGCAGAGCGGGAGTGAGCTCCTACGAGCAGTACTTC.

The J gene is TRBJ2-1, the V gene TRBV11-2, with D uncertain. V lost 2 bases to trimming and J lost 8 bases, with 7 bases between them. The germline CDR1 and CDR2 sequences are SGHAT and FQNNGV. This CDR3 is built from 12 residues. CDR3 sequence: CASSLSGHEQFF. DNA for the CDR3: TGTGCCAGCAGCTTAAGTGGCCATGAGCAGTTCTTC.